The rows below give T cell receptor beta chains drawn from one sample of a study of T-cell reconstitution after alpha-beta-depleted transplantation in children. TCRdb analysed the PCR reads with MiXCR anew, one entry per CDR3 protein. The table records around 340,000 distinct CDR3 sequences, approximately 12% of them present only once. Source: PBMCs, taken from the stem cell graft. The receptors come from a human donor who donated a stem cell graft to a child with Fanconi anemia. The CDR3 runs from the conserved cysteine through the conserved F or W. D genes are given only for firm matches. The size of a clone is reported for some rows only, either as once, few or many, or as a class for expanded clones.

D gene,V gene,J gene,clone size,CDR3 DNA,CDR3 protein
TRBD1,TRBV10-3,TRBJ1-2,few,TGTGCCATCAGTGCGGGACAGGGGTTGAGAGAGGGCTACACCTTC,CAISAGQGLREGYTF
.,TRBV29-1,TRBJ1-2,few,TGCAGCGTTGCCTCCGGGACGGTAGGGTATGGCTACACCTTC,CSVASGTVGYGYTF
TRBD2,TRBV11-2,TRBJ2-1,few,TGTGCCAGCAGCGTGACGGGACTAGCGGGGTTTAGCTCCTACAATGAGCAGTTCTTC,CASSVTGLAGFSSYNEQFF
TRBD1,TRBV4-2,TRBJ1-6,many,TGTGCCAGCAGCCAAGACCCCTACAGGGGACGAAATTCACCCCTCCACTTT,CASSQDPYRGRNSPLHF
.,TRBV7-2,TRBJ2-7,few,TGTGCCAGCAAGTCAGATGAGTATTCCTACGAGCAGTACTTC,CASKSDEYSYEQYF
.,TRBV5-1,TRBJ2-4,few,TGCGCCAGCAGCTTGGCCGCACAGAAAAACATTCAGTACTTC,CASSLAAQKNIQYF
.,TRBV7-7,TRBJ2-3,.,TGTGCCAGCAGCCTCAGCGGGCCCCTAGATACGCAGTATTTT,CASSLSGPLDTQYF
.,TRBV10-1,TRBJ1-1,.,TGCGCCAGCAGGGAACAGGGTCCTTCGAACACTGAAGCTTTCTTT,CASREQGPSNTEAFF
.,TRBV12-3/TRBV12-4,TRBJ2-5,few,TGTACCAGCAGTTTAGATGGCAGGGGAGGGGATCCCAGGAGGGAGACCCAGTACTTC,CTSSLDGRGGDPRRETQYF
.,TRBV7-9,TRBJ2-5,.,TGTGCCACCACCAACCCTTTGACTTCCCAAGAGACCCAGTACTTC,CATTNPLTSQETQYF
TRBD2,TRBV7-8,TRBJ2-1,once,TGTGCCAGCAGCGGCGGGGGAGCCAACCTTTTGACCTACAATGAGCAGTTCTTC,CASSGGGANLLTYNEQFF
TRBD2,TRBV27,TRBJ2-1,many,TGTGCCAGCAGTCCGCTAGCGGGGGGACCTGAGCAGTTCTTC,CASSPLAGGPEQFF
.,TRBV29-1,TRBJ2-2,.,TGCAGTGGAAAGCGGACCGGGGAGCTGTTTTTT,CSGKRTGELFF
.,TRBV5-1,TRBJ2-2,few,TGCGCCAGCAGCTTCCGGGACACACACACCGGGGAGCTGTTTTTT,CASSFRDTHTGELFF
.,TRBV10-3,TRBJ2-6,few,TGTGCCATCAGCCCCCCTAGAGGGGACGCTGGGGCCAACGTCCTGACTTTC,CAISPPRGDAGANVLTF
TRBD1,TRBV9,TRBJ2-4,few,TGTGCCAGCAGCGTAGGGGACAGGGGGTCCGGTTCCGTAAACATTCAGTACTTC,CASSVGDRGSGSVNIQYF
.,TRBV5-1,TRBJ1-6,few,TGCGCCAGCAGCTCTTTACTTCAGGGAAACGGTTCACCCCTCCACTTT,CASSSLLQGNGSPLHF
TRBD1,TRBV4-2,TRBJ1-1,few,TGTGCCAGCAGCAAGCTAAACCGGGACAGGGTAGTGCACACTGAAGCTTTCTTT,CASSKLNRDRVVHTEAFF
TRBD1,TRBV7-2,TRBJ2-1,.,TGTGCCAGCAGCTTAGCGGGGACAGCGTCCGGCAATGAGCAGTTCTTC,CASSLAGTASGNEQFF
TRBD1,TRBV12-3/TRBV12-4,TRBJ1-1,many,TGTGCCAGCAGTTCCCCCGACAGGGGGAACACTGAAGCTTTCTTT,CASSSPDRGNTEAFF
TRBD1,TRBV2,TRBJ1-1,.,TGTGCCTGCAGTAAAGGGGACAGAAAGACGAGTTGGAACACTGAAGCTTTCTTT,CACSKGDRKTSWNTEAFF
.,TRBV7-6,TRBJ2-5,few,TGTGCCAGCAGCCAGGACACCCTGGGGTTGACCCAGTACTTC,CASSQDTLGLTQYF
.,TRBV7-8,TRBJ2-1,few,TGTGCCAGCAGCTACTTACAGGGCGGAAATGAGCAGTTCTTC,CASSYLQGGNEQFF
TRBD2,TRBV27,TRBJ2-1,many,TGTGCCAGCAGTTTGACTAGCGGGGGCCTATACAATGAGCAGTTCTTC,CASSLTSGGLYNEQFF
TRBD1,TRBV12-3/TRBV12-4,TRBJ1-1,few,TGTGCCAGCAGCCGACAGGGGGCGGGGAACACTGAAGCTTTCTTT,CASSRQGAGNTEAFF
.,TRBV9,TRBJ1-6,few,TGTGCCAGCAGCGTAGGCCCCTCCCCGGTTCTTAATTCACCCCTCCACTTT,CASSVGPSPVLNSPLHF
.,TRBV20-1,TRBJ2-1,.,TGCAGTGCTAATCCCCGGGGGAGTGGTGACTACAATGAGCAGTTCTTC,CSANPRGSGDYNEQFF
TRBD1,TRBV28,TRBJ2-1,many,TGTGCCAGCGGCGCAGGGGGAAGTATATATGAGCAGTTCTTC,CASGAGGSIYEQFF
TRBD1,TRBV5-5,TRBJ1-4,.,TGTGCCAGCAGCTTGGGCATCGGGACAGGGGCTAATGAAAAACTGTTTTTT,CASSLGIGTGANEKLFF
.,TRBV7-2,TRBJ2-4,many,TGTGCCAGCAGCTTAGTACAGATGGACATTCAGTACTTC,CASSLVQMDIQYF
.,TRBV20-1,TRBJ1-1,.,TGCAGTGCCGAGGGCAACACTGAAGCTTTCTTT,CSAEGNTEAFF
.,TRBV7-9,TRBJ2-5,.,TGTGCCAGCGGTCCCGTCCAAGAGACCCAGTACTTC,CASGPVQETQYF
.,TRBV20-1,TRBJ1-1,few,TGCAGTGCTAGAGATCGCGGCTCCAGTAGGGCTTTCTTT,CSARDRGSSRAFF
.,TRBV18,TRBJ2-5,.,TGTGCCAGCTCACCCCCGATGGTGGGGAGCAGCCAAGAGACCCAGTACTTC,CASSPPMVGSSQETQYF
TRBD1,TRBV10-2,TRBJ1-1,.,TGCGCCAGCAGTGGACTGGACAGGGCGGGTACTGAAGCTTTCTTT,CASSGLDRAGTEAFF
.,TRBV25-1,TRBJ2-1,few,TGTGCCAGCAGTGATCCCGGGGGGCTTCGGCATGATGAGCAGTTCTTC,CASSDPGGLRHDEQFF
.,TRBV6-6,TRBJ1-5,many,TGTGCCAGCAGTTACTCGCTTGTCGGACAGTTCAATCAGCCCCAGCATTTT,CASSYSLVGQFNQPQHF
.,TRBV3-1,TRBJ2-5,few,TGTGCCAGCGGTAAGGAGACCCAGTACTTC,CASGKETQYF
TRBD1,TRBV6-1,TRBJ1-2,few,TGTGCCAGCAGTCCTCATCTACAGGGGGCGCGTGGCTACACCTTC,CASSPHLQGARGYTF
.,TRBV7-9,TRBJ2-1,many,TGTGCCAGCAGCTCAGGGACTGTTACCTACAATGAGCAGTTCTTC,CASSSGTVTYNEQFF
.,TRBV19,TRBJ2-3,many,TGTGCCAGTAGTATAGGAGATACGCAGTATTTT,CASSIGDTQYF